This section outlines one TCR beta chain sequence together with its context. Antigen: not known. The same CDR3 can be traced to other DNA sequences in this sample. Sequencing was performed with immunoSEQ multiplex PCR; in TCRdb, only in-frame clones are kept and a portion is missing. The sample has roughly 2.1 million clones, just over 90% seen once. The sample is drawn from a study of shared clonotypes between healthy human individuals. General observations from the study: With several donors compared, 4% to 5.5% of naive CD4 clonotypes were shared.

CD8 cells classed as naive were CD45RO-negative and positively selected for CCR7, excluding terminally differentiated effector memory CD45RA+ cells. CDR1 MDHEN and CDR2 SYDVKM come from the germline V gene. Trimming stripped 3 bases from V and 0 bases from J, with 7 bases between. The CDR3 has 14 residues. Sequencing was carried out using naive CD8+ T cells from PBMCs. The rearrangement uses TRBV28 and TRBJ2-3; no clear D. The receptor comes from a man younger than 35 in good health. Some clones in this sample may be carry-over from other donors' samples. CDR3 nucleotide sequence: TGTGCCAGCAGTTTGGTAGGGAGCACAGATACGCAGTATTTT. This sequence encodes CASSLVGSTDTQYF.